Listed below are T cell receptor beta chains from one sample, sequenced in a study of a mutant IDH1 vaccine in newly diagnosed glioma. These receptors have no identified antigens. Generated by immunoSEQ multiplex PCR, the TCRdb table keeps only in-frame clones and is missing some. The sample includes approximately 38,000 clones, approximately 83% of them seen just once. The sample consisted of PBMCs, taken from a glioma patient whose treatment included an IDH1 peptide vaccine. These receptors all come from a middle-aged man with glioma. Both conserved end residues are part of each CDR3. Each record gives: V gene, clone size, CDR3 protein. Size is stated for part of the rows, as once, few or many counts, or as a class when the clone is expanded.

v_gene: TRBV12-5
abundance: -
CDR3aa: CASGLVPDGRARFQETQYF

v_gene: TRBV6-1
abundance: -
CDR3aa: CASSVTVSYEQYF

v_gene: TRBV15
abundance: -
CDR3aa: CATSGSSGSYEQYF

v_gene: TRBV18
abundance: once
CDR3aa: CASSLLGGGYTF

v_gene: TRBV7-8
abundance: once
CDR3aa: CASSLDLGVYEQYF

v_gene: TRBV6-5
abundance: few
CDR3aa: CASSYLLGDEKLFF

v_gene: TRBV4-2
abundance: once
CDR3aa: CASSSPLAESSYNEQFF

v_gene: TRBV9
abundance: once
CDR3aa: CASSVAGRGEQPQHF

v_gene: TRBV14
abundance: -
CDR3aa: CASSQWTHSGYTF

v_gene: TRBV7-7
abundance: -
CDR3aa: CASSSSSGGYNEQFF

v_gene: TRBV5-1
abundance: -
CDR3aa: CASSLVTSDNEQFF

v_gene: TRBV20-1
abundance: few
CDR3aa: CSASGNQPQHF

v_gene: TRBV19
abundance: -
CDR3aa: CASSPWTDTGELFF

v_gene: TRBV30
abundance: few
CDR3aa: CACDINRDRVSYEQYF

v_gene: TRBV7-2
abundance: -
CDR3aa: CASSSTVPPGELFF

v_gene: TRBV11-2
abundance: -
CDR3aa: CASSLGVGSNYGYTF

v_gene: TRBV5-4
abundance: -
CDR3aa: CASSWRQDSTDTQYF

v_gene: TRBV11-3
abundance: -
CDR3aa: CASSSGGAGDIQYF

v_gene: TRBV7-9
abundance: -
CDR3aa: CASSLVAGDEQYF

v_gene: TRBV27
abundance: -
CDR3aa: CASSFQGGNQPQHF

v_gene: TRBV2
abundance: -
CDR3aa: CASSTSPGTSGSASTDTQYF

v_gene: TRBV2
abundance: -
CDR3aa: CASSEVWAGGAGKTQYF

v_gene: TRBV9
abundance: -
CDR3aa: CASSTGTSGNYEQYF

v_gene: TRBV7-8
abundance: -
CDR3aa: CASSLAGTGVAETQYF

v_gene: TRBV29-1
abundance: -
CDR3aa: CSVSGATNEKLFF

v_gene: TRBV7-6
abundance: -
CDR3aa: CASSPGLAGGPGNEQFF

v_gene: TRBV11-2
abundance: -
CDR3aa: CASSFGREQYF

v_gene: TRBV5-5
abundance: -
CDR3aa: CASSLAPGGTLETQYF

v_gene: TRBV25-1
abundance: -
CDR3aa: CASKGQGWETQYF

v_gene: TRBV18
abundance: -
CDR3aa: CASSPVLGQGSAEAFF

v_gene: TRBV6-1
abundance: once
CDR3aa: CASSGGQGLAGREQYF

v_gene: TRBV6-6
abundance: -
CDR3aa: CASSLTGVGNQPQHF

v_gene: TRBV14
abundance: -
CDR3aa: CASSPMSGGSPRYEQYF

v_gene: TRBV6-5
abundance: -
CDR3aa: CASGYDSYEQYF

v_gene: TRBV7-9
abundance: few
CDR3aa: CASSYTQGRGTNEKLFF

v_gene: TRBV7-8
abundance: -
CDR3aa: CASSLGLASSNEQFF

v_gene: TRBV6-5
abundance: -
CDR3aa: CASIDQQSRPYEQYF

v_gene: TRBV10-3
abundance: -
CDR3aa: CAISESPSGSSEQFF

v_gene: TRBV5-5
abundance: -
CDR3aa: CASSSFPKTGKGNEQFF

v_gene: TRBV15
abundance: -
CDR3aa: CATSRGPGLAGSTDTQYF

v_gene: TRBV7-9
abundance: -
CDR3aa: CASSRDGADTQYF

v_gene: TRBV7-9
abundance: -
CDR3aa: CASSSRGLPETQYF

v_gene: TRBV28
abundance: -
CDR3aa: CASSLSEGASLRSLPYEQYF

v_gene: TRBV11-2
abundance: -
CDR3aa: CASSLWEYSTEAFF

v_gene: TRBV6-8
abundance: once
CDR3aa: CASTLDSTEYYEQYF

v_gene: TRBV5-1
abundance: -
CDR3aa: CASSQTATGETQYF

v_gene: TRBV5-6
abundance: -
CDR3aa: CASSPRAGEKLFF

v_gene: TRBV6-5
abundance: -
CDR3aa: CASSYGRSGYEQYF

v_gene: TRBV6-6
abundance: -
CDR3aa: CASRDRVGNTEAFF

v_gene: TRBV6-4
abundance: -
CDR3aa: CASSALAGGPPSSYNEQFF

v_gene: TRBV18
abundance: -
CDR3aa: CASSERSPYEQYF

v_gene: TRBV28
abundance: -
CDR3aa: CASSLLPGVNEKLFF

v_gene: TRBV18
abundance: -
CDR3aa: CASSPGTSGPTGELFF

v_gene: TRBV7-2
abundance: -
CDR3aa: CASSSEYEQYF

v_gene: TRBV5-1
abundance: -
CDR3aa: CASSLDSYYEQYF

v_gene: TRBV6-5
abundance: -
CDR3aa: CASRTQNYGYTF

v_gene: TRBV6-1
abundance: few
CDR3aa: CASSEGTGGNTEAFF

v_gene: TRBV11-2
abundance: -
CDR3aa: CASSLSDAFF

v_gene: TRBV6-5
abundance: few
CDR3aa: CASSYSAGAYEQYF

v_gene: TRBV18
abundance: -
CDR3aa: CASSPASGSTSYEQYF